This T cell receptor beta chain was retrieved from a study of blood T cell repertoires in COVID-19. Study as a whole: From the United States, Italy and Spain came samples of acute and convalescent COVID-19.

Profiling relied on immunoSEQ multiplex PCR, and the TCRdb table lists in-frame clones only, not all of them. The sample includes roughly 68,000 clones, approximately 90% of them seen just once. Looked up from germline, CDR1 is MNHEY and CDR2 is SMNVEV (reference sequence). The CDR3 is 17 residues long. Trimming cost V 3 bases and J 5 bases, with 22 bases left between them. Study members were between about 18 and 100 years old and lived in around 24 US regions. J is TRBJ1-2 and V is TRBV27; perhaps TRBD1 as D (6 bases). Material for sequencing was PBMCs or T cells enriched from blood (not recorded which). This sequence was found in a woman aged 40 to 50 who had recovered from COVID-19. This CDR3 is CASSLRDPDRPGYGYTF. The CDR3 region has the DNA TGTGCCAGCAGTTTGCGAGACCCGGACAGACCCGGGTATGGCTACACCTTC.